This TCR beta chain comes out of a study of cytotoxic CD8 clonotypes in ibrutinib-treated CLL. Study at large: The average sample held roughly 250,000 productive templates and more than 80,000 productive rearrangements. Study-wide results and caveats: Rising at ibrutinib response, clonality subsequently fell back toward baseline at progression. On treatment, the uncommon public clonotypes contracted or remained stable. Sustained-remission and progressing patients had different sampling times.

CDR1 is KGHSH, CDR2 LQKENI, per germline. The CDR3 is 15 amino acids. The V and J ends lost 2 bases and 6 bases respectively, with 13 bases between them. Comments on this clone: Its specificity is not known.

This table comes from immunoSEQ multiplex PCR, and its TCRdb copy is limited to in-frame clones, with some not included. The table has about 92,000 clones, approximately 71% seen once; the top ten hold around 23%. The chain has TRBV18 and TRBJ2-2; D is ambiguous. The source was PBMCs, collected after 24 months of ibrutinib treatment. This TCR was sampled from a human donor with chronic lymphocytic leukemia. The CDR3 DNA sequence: TGTGCCAGCTCACCAGAACATACGGCGCCCGGGGAGCTGTTTTTT. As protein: CASSPEHTAPGELFF.